Presented here are 21 T cell receptor beta chains from one specimen sequenced in a study of T cells in Graves' hyperthyroidism and ophthalmopathy. The TCR beta CDR3 regions underwent amplification using RNA transcripts as the source. HTBI primers were used for first-round RT-PCR of the TCR CDR3. TCRdb re-called the multiplex PCR reads with MiXCR, one entry per CDR3 protein. Here the sample spans 600,000 to 650,000 distinct CDR3 sequences, 15% to 20% being singletons. What was sequenced was blood. The receptors stem from a woman aged 30 to 39 with Graves' hyperthyroidism.

This clonotype was observed many times. This chain uses TRBV7-9 with TRBJ2-3; D is ambiguous. Germline V gives CDR1 SEHNR, CDR2 FQNEAQ (reference sequence). The CDR3 has 15 residues. The V gene lost 5 bases and the J gene lost 0 bases, with 12 bases spanning the gap. This CDR3 is CASSPPGSSTDTQYF. CDR3 coding DNA: TGTGCCAGCAGCCCCCCCGGATCTAGCACAGATACGCAGTATTTT.

This clonotype was seen repeatedly, ten times or more. The chain carries TRBV6-1 and TRBJ1-5; 7 nucleotides agree with TRBD1. V trimming: 7 bases; J trimming: 4 bases; junction bases outside the gene matches: 7. Germline CDR1 MNHNS, CDR2 SASEGT. The CDR3 is 14 amino acids. CDR3 DNA: TGTGCCAGCAACGAAGGGGGCTGGAATCAGCCCCAGCATTTT. Amino acids: CASNEGGWNQPQHF.

This clonotype was counted ten times or more. The V and J genes are TRBV7-9 and TRBJ2-3; D unclear. The CDR3 is 15 amino acids. Trimming removed 3 bases at V and 1 base at J, with 11 bases between. Germline V gives CDR1 SEHNR, CDR2 FQNEAQ (reference sequence). CDR3 amino acids: CASSLGRRGTDTQYF. In DNA, the CDR3 is TGTGCCAGCAGCTTGGGCCGAAGGGGCACAGATACGCAGTATTTT.

Many counts were recorded for this clonotype. This sequence joins TRBV7-2 and TRBJ2-1, with 14 bases aligning to TRBD2. The CDR3 contains 20 residues. Germline loops: CDR1 SGHTA, CDR2 FQGNSA. V was pared by 10 bases and J by 4 bases, with 21 bases of the junction left unmatched. The CDR3 sequence is CAKVSQPGLAGEVGYNEQFF. CDR3 bases: TGTGCCAAAGTATCACAGCCGGGACTAGCGGGAGAAGTGGGGTACAATGAGCAGTTCTTC.

This clonotype was observed many times. The gene calls are TRBV6-5 and TRBJ1-2, with TRBD1 matching 7 bases. The germline gives CDR1 MNHEY, CDR2 SVGAGI. Losses at the gene ends were 2 bases for V and 6 bases for J; bases not matched to a gene: 3. This CDR3 comprises 13 residues. The CDR3: CASSYTGENGYTF. For the CDR3, the DNA is TGTGCCAGCAGTTACACAGGGGAGAATGGCTACACCTTC.

The chain combines TRBV18 with TRBJ2-2; no firm D call. V dropped 6 bases and J dropped 7 bases, with 18 bases sitting between them. The germline CDR1 and CDR2 sequences are KGHSH and LQKENI. This CDR3 region has 15 residues. The DNA for the CDR3 is TGTGCCAGCTCCTCCCTCCCCACGGCCGACGGGGAGCTGTTTTTT. It codes for CASSSLPTADGELFF.

This clonotype was seen a few times. This rearrangement joins TRBV6-2 or TRBV6-3 to TRBJ2-4, with 8 bases fitting TRBD2. This CDR3 is 18 amino acids long. From germline, CDR1 is MNHEY and CDR2 SVGEGT. V trimming: 0 bases; J trimming: 1 base; junction bases outside the gene matches: 8. The CDR3 sequence: CASSYSSGSLSAKNIQYF. Written as DNA, the CDR3 is TGTGCCAGCAGTTACTCCAGCGGGAGCTTGAGTGCCAAAAACATTCAGTACTTC.

This clonotype has ten or more counts. The V and J genes are TRBV7-2 and TRBJ2-6, with D unclear. CDR1 SGHTA and CDR2 FQGNSA come from the germline V gene. CDR3 length: 15 residues. Trimming removed 2 bases from V and 0 bases from J, with 5 bases in between. Here the CDR3 DNA reads TGTGCCAGCAGCTTAAGGAGCTCTGGGGCCAACGTCCTGACTTTC. It yields the protein CASSLRSSGANVLTF.

This clonotype was picked up one time. A much larger clone lies one base from this, so it may be a read error. The rearrangement joins TRBV11-2 to TRBJ1-5; no clear D. CDR1 is SGHAT, CDR2 FQNNGV, per germline. The CDR3 totals 13 residues. The CDR3 DNA is TGTGCCAGCAGCTTCGAACGGGATCAGTCCCAGCATTTT. It is translated as CASSFERDQSQHF.

This clonotype appeared many times. The chain recombines TRBV6-5 with TRBJ1-4, with D possibly TRBD1 on 5 matching bases. Germline V gene sequence: CDR1 MNHEY, CDR2 SVGAGI. CDR3 size: 14 residues. Trimming shortened V by 0 bases and J by 10 bases, and 12 bases separated the two germline ends. The CDR3 DNA reads TGTGCCAGCAGTTACTCAGGCGGGACTGGAAAACTGTTTTTT. This gives the protein CASSYSGGTGKLFF.

Remarks on this clonotype: A read error may explain this, as a much larger clone is one base away. The chain recombines TRBV11-2 with TRBJ1-1; no firm D call. This CDR3 spans 14 amino acids. V shed 0 bases and J shed 2 bases, with 7 bases lying between them. Germline assignment: CDR1 SGHAT and CDR2 FQNNGV. CDR3 nucleotide sequence: TGTGCCAGCAGCTTAGAGGGTATTAACACTGAAGCTTTCTTT. Translation gives CASSLEGINTEAFF.

This clonotype was observed many times. This chain links TRBV28 with TRBJ2-7, with D perhaps TRBD1 or TRBD2 (6 bases each). CDR3 length equals 15 residues. The V end lost 6 bases, the J end lost 3 bases, and 18 bases lay between the germline ends. Germline CDR1 is MDHEN and CDR2 is SYDVKM. This CDR3 reads CASSSRGLKSYEQYF. The CDR3 DNA follows: TGTGCCAGCAGCTCCAGGGGACTGAAAAGCTACGAGCAGTACTTC.

This clonotype showed up many times. The V gene is TRBV7-3, the J gene TRBJ2-7, with a possible D match to TRBD2 (6 bases). Trimming cost V 5 bases and J 5 bases, with 19 bases left between them. The length of the CDR3 is 15 residues. Germline lookup yields CDR1 SGHTA and CDR2 FQGTGA. CDR3 nucleotides: TGTGCCAGCAGCCCCGCTCTGGGGGGTTTGGACGAGCAGTACTTC. It is translated as CASSPALGGLDEQYF.

This clonotype was recorded a few times. J is TRBJ2-6 and V is TRBV7-2, with D unclear. Trimming took off 0 bases at V and 13 bases at J, with 7 bases between the two ends. The CDR3 has 12 amino acids. Per the germline V gene, CDR1 is SGHTA and CDR2 is FQGNSA. The CDR3 protein is CASSLAGLVLTF. The CDR3 DNA reads as TGTGCCAGCAGCTTAGCCGGCCTAGTCCTGACTTTC.

This chain joins TRBV12-3 or TRBV12-4 and TRBJ1-3, with 7 bases that match TRBD1. V was clipped by 6 bases and J by 5 bases; unmatched bases: 4. This CDR3 spans 13 amino acids. CDR3 bases: TGTGCCAGCAGCCAGGGACAGAGAAACACCATATATTTT. Amino acids: CASSQGQRNTIYF.

CDR3 bases: TGTGCCAGTAGTATGACTAGCACCACCGGGGAGCTGTTTTTT. Its translation is CASSMTSTTGELFF. The genes are TRBV19 and TRBJ2-2, with 7 bases fitting TRBD2. Trimming at V came to 3 bases and at J to 4 bases, leaving 2 bases not matched to a gene. There are 14 residues in the CDR3. The germline gives CDR1 LNHDA, CDR2 SQIVND (reference sequence).

This clonotype was counted only a few times. This chain links TRBV19 with TRBJ2-1, with a possible D match to TRBD1 (6 bases). Looked up from germline, CDR1 is LNHDA and CDR2 is SQIVND (reference sequence). V was pared by 8 bases and J by 10 bases, with 15 bases between. CDR3 length equals 12 residues. CDR3 DNA sequence: TGTGCCAGTTCCGGGACATCTAAAGAGCAGTTCTTC. It translates to CASSGTSKEQFF. The full variable domain, in which reference TRBV19 and TRBJ2-1 provide the parts outside the CDR3, is DGGITQSPKYLFRKEGQNVTLSCEQNLNHDAMYWYRQDPGQGLRLIYYSQIVNDFQKGDIAEGYSVSREKKESFPLTVTSAQKNPTAFYLCASSGTSKEQFFGPGTRLTVL.

This clonotype was recorded many times. The chain has TRBV12-3 or TRBV12-4 and TRBJ2-2; D is unclear. This CDR3 spans 14 amino acids. Between the trimmed V and J ends, which lost 5 bases and 2 bases, there was a span of 9 bases. The chain's CDR3 is CASSTQLNTGELFF. The CDR3 DNA reads as TGTGCCAGCAGTACACAGCTAAACACCGGGGAGCTGTTTTTT.

There are many counts of this clonotype. The rearrangement links TRBV6-5 to TRBJ2-7; no clear D. V lost 0 bases to trimming and J lost 4 bases, with 13 bases between them. CDR1 and CDR2 (germline): MNHEY, SVGAGI. This CDR3 has 15 amino acids. CDR3 residues: CASSYSRRGRYEQYF. In DNA form, the CDR3 reads TGTGCCAGCAGTTACTCGAGACGAGGCAGGTACGAGCAGTACTTC.

This clonotype was observed many times. This rearrangement joins TRBV28 to TRBJ1-3; tentatively, D is TRBD1 (6 bases). Germline lookup yields CDR1 MDHEN and CDR2 SYDVKM. V was pared by 6 bases and J by 4 bases, with 16 bases between. The CDR3 extends over 15 amino acids. CDR3 coding DNA: TGTGCCAGCAGAGGGGGATCAGGGACAGGAAACACCATATATTTT. It specifies CASRGGSGTGNTIYF.

This clonotype was recorded at least ten times. This chain connects TRBV2 to TRBJ2-2, with 9 positions matching TRBD1. CDR1 and CDR2 (germline): SNHLY, FYNNEI. The ends lost 10 bases at V and 3 bases at J; junction bases unmatched: 3. The CDR3 consists of 13 residues. The CDR3 DNA is TGTGCCAAACAGGGGGCGGACACCGGGGAGCTGTTTTTT. Amino acids: CAKQGADTGELFF.